This T cell receptor beta chain appears in the sequencing data of a study of T cells after yellow fever vaccination. Study-level background: Any fraction with a low cell number was prepared using SMART-Seq v4 Ultra Low Input.

TCRdb itself ran the 5' RACE reads through MiXCR, one entry per CDR3 protein. The table records tens of thousands of distinct CDR3 sequences, 10% to 15% of them present only once. Germline trimming cut 4 bases from V and 4 bases from J; bases unmatched to any gene: 4. Germline V gene data show CDR1 as MNHEY and CDR2 as SVGAGI. This CDR3 region has 14 residues. The V and J genes are TRBV6-5 and TRBJ1-2; 9 bases are shared with TRBD1. Sequenced material: CD8+ T cells not binding an NS4B(214-222) dextramer, sorted from PBMCs, taken roughly 20 days after the first yellow fever vaccination. The TCR comes from a man between 18 and 35 years old who received the YFV17D yellow fever vaccine. The CDR3 here is CASSFGQGSYGYTF. The CDR3 DNA sequence: TGTGCCAGCAGTTTCGGACAGGGGAGCTATGGCTACACCTTC.